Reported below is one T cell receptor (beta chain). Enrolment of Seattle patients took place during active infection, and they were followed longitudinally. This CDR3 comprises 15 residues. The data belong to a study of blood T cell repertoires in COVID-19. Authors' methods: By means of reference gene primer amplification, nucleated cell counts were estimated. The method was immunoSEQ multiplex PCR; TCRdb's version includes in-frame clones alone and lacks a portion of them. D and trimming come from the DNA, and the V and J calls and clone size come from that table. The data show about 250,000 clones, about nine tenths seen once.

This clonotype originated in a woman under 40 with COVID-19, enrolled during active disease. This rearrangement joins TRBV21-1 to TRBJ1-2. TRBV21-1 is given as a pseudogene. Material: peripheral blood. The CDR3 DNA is TGTGCCAGCAGCAAAGTGCGGGAGACTAACTATGGCTACACCTTC. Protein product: CASSKVRETNYGYTF.